These 19 T cell receptor beta chains originate from one sample sequenced in a study of T cell responses to AZD1222 COVID-19 vaccine. TCRdb's table, derived via immunoSEQ multiplex PCR, lists solely in-frame clones and lacks some. The data show about 73,000 clones, 89% seen once. Sequencing was performed on peripheral blood, taken 28 days after the second AZD1222 dose. The receptors here all came from an adult who received the AZD1222 COVID-19 vaccine.

This chain links TRBV2 with TRBJ1-1; 8 bases match TRBD1. The germline V gene has CDR1 SNHLY and CDR2 FYNNEI. The CDR3 runs 13 residues. CDR3 sequence (DNA): TGTGCGGGGGGCAGGGGGCTAGAACGAGAAGCTTTCTTT. It translates to CAGGRGLEREAFF. The whole variable domain, filled in from reference TRBV2 and TRBJ1-1, reads EPEVTQTPSHQVTQMGQEVILRCVPISNHLYFYWYRQILGQKVEFLVSFYNNEISEKSEIFDDQFSVERPDGSNFTLKIRSTKLEDSAMYFCAGGRGLEREAFFGQGTRLTVV.

The table lists this clone with a count of one. V gene TRBV7-8 combines with J gene TRBJ2-5; 12 bases are shared with TRBD2. CDR1 is SGHVS and CDR2 is FQNEAQ in the germline V gene. J lost 5 bases, V lost 5 bases, and 6 bases had no gene match. The CDR3 consists of 15 residues. DNA of the CDR3: TGTGCCAGCAGCCCGCTAGCGGGGGGGTCGGAGACCCAGTACTTC. Its translation: CASSPLAGGSETQYF.

The chain carries TRBV7-9 and TRBJ2-5, with D hard to call. V lost 2 bases to trimming and J lost 7 bases, with 8 bases between them. CDR3 length equals 12 residues. Germline CDR1 SEHNR, CDR2 FQNEAQ (reference sequence). The chain's CDR3 is CASSLPRGTQYF. The CDR3 region has the DNA TGTGCCAGCAGCTTACCACGCGGGACCCAGTACTTC.

The chain is built from TRBV6-2 or TRBV6-3 and TRBJ2-5; D is undetermined. There are 13 residues in the CDR3. Germline V gene data show CDR1 as MNHEY and CDR2 as SVGEGT. Trimming took off 4 bases at V and 2 bases at J, with 8 bases between the two ends. The chain's CDR3 is CASSFRVQETQYF. The CDR3 DNA is TGTGCCAGCAGTTTTAGAGTGCAAGAGACCCAGTACTTC.

V usage is TRBV11-3 and J usage is TRBJ1-2, with a tentative D call TRBD1 (6 bases). V lost 1 base and J 0 bases, leaving 9 bases between the germline ends. The germline V gene has CDR1 SGHNT and CDR2 YENEEA. The CDR3 is 15 amino acids. The CDR3 region is CASSLASGANYGYTF. In DNA form, the CDR3 reads TGTGCCAGCAGCTTAGCGTCAGGGGCTAACTATGGCTACACCTTC.

The CDR3 here is CASNLGPVYGYTF. CDR3 coding DNA: TGTGCCAGTAACCTAGGACCGGTCTATGGCTACACCTTC. The rearrangement joins TRBV19 to TRBJ1-2; D unclear. The germline V and J ends were trimmed by 7 bases and 4 bases, with 13 bases remaining between them. Germline CDR1 and CDR2: LNHDA and SQIVND (reference sequence). This CDR3 is built from 13 residues. Full variable domain (rest looked up from reference TRBV19 and TRBJ1-2): DGGITQSPKYLFRKEGQNVTLSCEQNLNHDAMYWYRQDPGQGLRLIYYSQIVNDFQKGDIAEGYSVSREKKESFPLTVTSAQKNPTAFYLCASNLGPVYGYTFGSGTRLTVV.

The J gene is TRBJ2-1, the V gene TRBV19; 9 bases align to TRBD2. CDR1 is LNHDA and CDR2 is SQIVND in the germline V gene (reference sequence). The CDR3 sequence is 18 residues long. The ends lost 6 bases at V and 1 base at J; junction bases unmatched: 13. CDR3 DNA sequence: TGTGCCAGTAGCCCGGGACTAGCCGAATGGTTGTCCTACAATGAGCAGTTCTTC. Translated: CASSPGLAEWLSYNEQFF.

This clone was seen only a few times. The chain joins TRBV23-1 to TRBJ2-5; 7 bases line up with TRBD1. TRBV23-1 is noted as an ORF with a role that remains uncertain. The CDR3 is 15 residues long. Trimming removed 4 bases from V and 3 bases from J; junction bases left unmatched: 8. In DNA form, the CDR3 reads TGCGCCAGCAGTCTCGGGACAGCGACCAAAGAGACCCAGTACTTC. Amino acids: CASSLGTATKETQYF.

The genes are TRBV6-5 and TRBJ2-2, with TRBD1 matching over 10 bases. V dropped 6 bases and J dropped 3; count of bases not matched to a gene: 4. The CDR3 contains 15 residues. Germline CDR1 is MNHEY and CDR2 is SVGAGI. The CDR3 bases are TGTGCCAGCAGGCAGACAGGGGGCTACACCGGGGAGCTGTTTTTT. It encodes CASRQTGGYTGELFF.

The chain combines TRBV29-1 with TRBJ2-7, with a tentative D call TRBD1 (8 bases). Germline assignment: CDR1 SQVTM and CDR2 ANQGSEA. V was clipped by 6 bases and J by 1 base, with 13 bases between them. The CDR3 is made up of 13 amino acids. The CDR3 sequence is CSVQGGASYEQYF. CDR3 nucleotides: TGCAGCGTACAGGGGGGGGCGTCCTACGAGCAGTACTTC.

This chain connects TRBV27 to TRBJ1-2; TRBD1 matches 12 bases. CDR1 MNHEY and CDR2 SMNVEV come from the germline V gene (reference sequence). V shed 6 bases, J shed 7 bases, and the junction held 9 bases outside the gene matches. This CDR3 comprises 15 residues. The CDR3 reads CASRTGTGGLGGYTF. As DNA, the CDR3 is TGTGCCAGCAGGACCGGGACAGGGGGCCTTGGTGGCTACACCTTC.

CDR3 loop: CASSVEAGATNTEAFF. The CDR3 region has the DNA TGTGCCAGCAGCGTAGAGGCAGGGGCCACCAACACTGAAGCTTTCTTT. The chain employs TRBV9 and TRBJ1-1; D perhaps matches TRBD1 (6 bases). The CDR3 contains 16 residues. CDR1 and CDR2 from the germline V gene are SGDLS and YYNGEE. Between the trimmed V and J ends, which lost 0 bases and 2 bases, there was a span of 14 bases.

The rearrangement joins TRBV3-1 (or the pseudogene TRBV3-2) to TRBJ2-5, with 8 bases fitting TRBD2. After removal of 5 bases from V and 2 bases from J, the junction contained 7 bases not matched to a gene. Germline values: CDR1 LGHDT, CDR2 YNNKEL (reference sequence). CDR3 length: 15 amino acids. The CDR3 loop reads CASSTRGGAQETQYF. CDR3 DNA: TGTGCCAGCAGCACCCGGGGGGGGGCTCAAGAGACCCAGTACTTC.

The CDR3 is CASSFGPHINEQFF. CDR3 DNA sequence: TGTGCCAGCAGCTTCGGACCTCATATCAATGAGCAGTTCTTC. The chain uses TRBV11-2 and TRBJ2-1; no firm D call. Per germline, CDR1 SGHAT and CDR2 FQNNGV. The length of the CDR3 is 14 residues. V was shortened by 3 bases and J by 6 bases, with 12 bases between the two germline ends.

The rearrangement links TRBV2 to TRBJ1-3; D is unresolved. V shed 1 base and J shed 0 bases, with 16 bases lying between them. The germline CDR1 and CDR2 sequences are SNHLY and FYNNEI. CDR3 length: 18 residues. The CDR3 DNA reads TGTGCCAGCAGTGAAGACCACCTGGCAGGCAGCTCTGGAAACACCATATATTTT. Translation: CASSEDHLAGSSGNTIYF.

This chain links TRBV27 with TRBJ2-7; 13 bases align to TRBD2. The CDR3 spans 17 residues. The germline gives CDR1 MNHEY, CDR2 SMNVEV (reference sequence). V trimming: 3 bases; J trimming: 2 bases; junction bases outside the gene matches: 7. Here the CDR3 DNA reads TGTGCCAGCAGTTTCCGTGGGACTAGCGGGGCCGCCTACGAGCAGTACTTC. Protein product: CASSFRGTSGAAYEQYF.

V gene TRBV3-1 (or the pseudogene TRBV3-2) combines with J gene TRBJ2-5; a possible D gene is TRBD1 (6 bases). Trimming removed 1 base from V and 4 bases from J, with 13 bases in between. The CDR3 has 15 residues. Germline CDR1 LGHDT, CDR2 YNNKEL (reference sequence). The CDR3 reads CASSQAQGRGETQYF. The CDR3 region has the DNA TGTGCCAGCAGCCAAGCACAGGGCCGGGGAGAGACCCAGTACTTC.

V gene TRBV7-2 combines with J gene TRBJ2-2, with D tentatively TRBD1 or TRBD2 (5 bases each). This CDR3 has 14 amino acids. The germline gives CDR1 SGHTA, CDR2 FQGNSA. Deletions cut 5 bases from V and 4 bases from J, with 11 bases between. The CDR3 nucleotides read TGTGCCAGCAGCGGGACCCTTGGCACCGGGGAGCTGTTTTTT. It encodes CASSGTLGTGELFF.

The gene calls are TRBV19 and TRBJ1-5; unclear D gene. The CDR3 loop spans 13 amino acids. The V gene lost 6 bases and the J gene lost 4 bases, with 10 bases spanning the gap. Germline CDR1 LNHDA, CDR2 SQIVND (reference sequence). This CDR3 reads CASSGGDNQPQHF. CDR3 DNA sequence: TGTGCCAGTAGCGGCGGGGATAATCAGCCCCAGCATTTT.